Below, 12 T cell receptor beta chains from the same sample are listed, as sequenced in a study of T cell responses to AZD1222 COVID-19 vaccine. The table came from immunoSEQ multiplex PCR; TCRdb's copy has only in-frame clones and leaves some out. The table lists around 140,000 clones, 90% to 95% of them singletons. Sequenced material: peripheral blood, taken on day 0 of AZD1222 vaccination. The origin of the receptors is an adult in good health.

This chain connects TRBV30 to TRBJ1-6, with D perhaps matching TRBD1 (6 bases). Germline values: CDR1 GTSNPN, CDR2 SVGIG (reference sequence). CDR3 size: 15 residues. V gave up 3 bases and J gave up 5 bases, with 14 bases separating them. CDR3 sequence (DNA): TGTGCCTGGAGCCGGAGAGGGGGAGATAATTCACCCCTCCACTTT. This sequence encodes CAWSRRGGDNSPLHF.

Here the CDR3 DNA reads TGTGCCAGCAGCTTGACACTAACTAACTATGGCTACACCTTC. Translated: CASSLTLTNYGYTF. The chain couples TRBV5-4 to TRBJ1-2; D not certain. This CDR3 has 14 amino acids. Trimming removed 1 base at V and 0 bases at J, with 7 bases between. The germline CDR1 and CDR2 sequences are SGHNT and YYREEE (reference sequence).

This chain joins TRBV19 and TRBJ1-1; D not resolved. The CDR3 contains 14 residues. Germline V CDR1 and CDR2: LNHDA, SQIVND (reference sequence). Trimming left V 1 base short and J 6 bases short, with 12 bases between. The CDR3 sequence is CASSIAGQLAEAFF. CDR3 DNA: TGTGCCAGTAGTATAGCCGGGCAGTTGGCTGAAGCTTTCTTT.

The genes are TRBV20-1 and TRBJ1-2; 11 bases match TRBD1. Per the germline V gene, CDR1 is DFQATT and CDR2 is SNEGSKA (reference sequence). The ends lost 3 bases at V and 5 bases at J; junction bases unmatched: 8. The CDR3 sequence is 15 residues long. The CDR3 coding sequence is TGCAGTGCTAGTCCCGGGACAGGGGGAAAATATGGCTACACCTTC. Its translation: CSASPGTGGKYGYTF.

V and J are TRBV24-1 and TRBJ1-1; tentative D call: TRBD1 (5 bases). The CDR3 sequence is 15 residues long. V was shortened by 4 bases and J by 11 bases, with 22 bases between the two germline ends. CDR1 is KGHDR, CDR2 SFDVKD, per germline. CDR3 DNA sequence: TGTGCCACCAGTGACTCCGGGACGGGACCCAGAGTGGCTTTCTTT. Translated: CATSDSGTGPRVAFF.

This clone was recorded only once. The chain couples TRBV7-6 to TRBJ1-1, with D perhaps TRBD1 (5 bases). CDR3 size: 14 residues. Germline-derived CDR1 and CDR2 are SGHVS and FNYEAQ. V shed 6 bases and J shed 2 bases, with 13 bases lying between them. The CDR3 DNA sequence: TGTGCCAGCAGTTATTCCACAGGAAACACTGAAGCTTTCTTT. It encodes CASSYSTGNTEAFF.

The V call is TRBV30, the J call TRBJ1-1; TRBD1 is a possible D gene (6 bases). V lost 1 base, J lost 6 bases, and 21 bases lay in between. Germline loops: CDR1 GTSNPN, CDR2 SVGIG (reference sequence). The CDR3 spans 16 residues. CDR3 bases: TGTGCCTGGAGTGCAGGACAGCCCCTGTATAGCTCTGAAGCTTTCTTT. It codes for CAWSAGQPLYSSEAFF.

The chain uses TRBV6-2 or TRBV6-3 and TRBJ1-4, with D uncertain. The CDR3 is 19 residues long. Germline loops: CDR1 MNHEY, CDR2 SVGEGT. The V and J ends lost 2 bases and 0 bases respectively, with 19 bases between them. The CDR3 loop is CASSYPRSSVIATNEKLFF. For the CDR3, the DNA is TGTGCCAGCAGTTACCCGCGGTCGTCTGTGATTGCAACTAATGAAAAACTGTTTTTT.

The rearrangement joins TRBV19 to TRBJ2-5; TRBD1 aligns across 8 bases. The CDR3 is 13 amino acids. V shed 8 bases, J shed 2 bases, and the junction held 4 bases outside the gene matches. CDR1 is LNHDA and CDR2 is SQIVND in the germline V gene (reference sequence). In DNA, the CDR3 is TGTGCCAGTCAAGACAGGGGACAAGAGACCCAGTACTTC. It specifies CASQDRGQETQYF.

This sequence joins TRBV18 and TRBJ1-1; D gene unclear. The length of the CDR3 is 16 residues. Trimming removed 0 bases at V and 4 bases at J, with 15 bases between. CDR1 KGHSH and CDR2 LQKENI come from the germline V gene. The CDR3 nucleotides are TGTGCCAGCTCACCACCCCACAGAACCAAGGGCACTGAAGCTTTCTTT. Residues: CASSPPHRTKGTEAFF.

This sequence joins TRBV4-3 and TRBJ2-7, with 8 bases aligning to TRBD1. With 0 bases clipped from V and 2 bases from J, the junction kept 3 bases outside the gene matches. CDR1 LGHNA and CDR2 YSLEER come from the germline V gene. The CDR3 totals 15 residues. The CDR3 DNA is TGCGCCAGCAGCCAAGACTACAGGGGGGCCTACGAGCAGTACTTC. It encodes CASSQDYRGAYEQYF.

The rearrangement joins TRBV7-2 to TRBJ1-5; TRBD1 matches 9 bases. Trimming at V came to 4 bases and at J to 2 bases, leaving 9 bases not matched to a gene. CDR1 and CDR2 from the germline V gene are SGHTA and FQGNSA. The CDR3 extends over 17 amino acids. DNA for the CDR3: TGTGCCAGCAGCTCTTACTGGGGACAGGGAGGCAATCAGCCCCAGCATTTT. Amino acid sequence: CASSSYWGQGGNQPQHF.